This T cell receptor (beta chain) was captured by sequencing in a study of blood T cell repertoires in COVID-19. About the study: T cells, B-cell-depleted T cells, or PBMCs provided the cDNA or gDNA that served as material.

This table comes from immunoSEQ multiplex PCR, and its TCRdb copy is limited to in-frame clones, with some not included. The table has around 250,000 clones, around four fifths seen once. The receptor's source is a man at least 80 years old with acute or convalescent COVID-19. Sequenced: peripheral blood.

The CDR3 loop reads CASSQGTSSYNEQFF. The CDR3 coding sequence is TGTGCCAGCAGCCAAGGGACTAGCTCCTACAATGAGCAGTTCTTC. The rearrangement uses TRBV3-1 (or the pseudogene TRBV3-2) and TRBJ2-1; 7 bases align to TRBD2. Germline CDR1 reads LGHDT; CDR2 reads YNNKEL (reference sequence). Trimming took 1 base from V and 0 from J; bases not matched to a gene: 0. This CDR3 has 15 residues.